Listed below are T cell receptor beta chains from one sample, sequenced in a study. TCRdb called the RT-PCR reads again in MiXCR, with one record for every CDR3 protein. The sample shows about 680,000 distinct CDR3 sequences, 11% to 15% of them seen only once. The sample was memory CD4+ T cells from blood. These receptors all stem from a female donor in good health, serving as a healthy control. CDR3s include the opening cysteine and the closing phenylalanine or tryptophan. A D gene is named only where the DNA matches it firmly. Only part of the rows carry a size: once, few, many, or a class if the clone is expanded.

V: TRBV12-3/TRBV12-4
size: many
D: TRBD1
J: TRBJ1-2
CDR3: CASSSSGTGDRYTF
DNA: TGTGCCAGCAGTTCATCCGGGACAGGGGATCGCTACACCTTC

V: TRBV5-6
size: few
D: -
J: TRBJ2-2
CDR3: CASRTGMNYAGELFF
DNA: TGTGCCAGCAGAACAGGGATGAACTACGCCGGGGAGCTGTTTTTT

V: TRBV5-6
size: -
D: TRBD1
J: TRBJ2-3
CDR3: CASSGTVDTQYF
DNA: TGTGCCAGCAGCGGGACAGTGGATACGCAGTATTTT

V: TRBV9
size: -
D: -
J: TRBJ2-2
CDR3: CASSGGRENTGELFF
DNA: TGTGCCAGCAGCGGGGGACGGGAAAACACCGGGGAGCTGTTTTTT

V: TRBV3-1
size: few
D: TRBD1
J: TRBJ1-1
CDR3: CASSLSGQGASRSFF
DNA: TGTGCCAGCAGCCTCTCGGGACAGGGGGCATCTCGGTCTTTCTTT

V: TRBV20-1
size: few
D: -
J: TRBJ2-7
CDR3: CSASWAGGYYEQYF
DNA: TGCAGTGCTAGTTGGGCGGGCGGCTACTACGAGCAGTACTTC

V: TRBV6-1
size: -
D: -
J: TRBJ2-5
CDR3: CASSGGRLETQYF
DNA: TGTGCCAGCAGTGGGGGCAGACTAGAGACCCAGTACTTC

V: TRBV18
size: -
D: TRBD1
J: TRBJ2-3
CDR3: CASSPETGASDTQYF
DNA: TGTGCCAGCTCACCAGAGACAGGGGCTTCAGATACGCAGTATTTT

V: TRBV9
size: -
D: -
J: TRBJ1-2
CDR3: CASSVGPDLNYGYTF
DNA: TGTGCCAGCAGCGTAGGGCCGGACCTTAACTATGGCTACACCTTC

V: TRBV14
size: once
D: TRBD1
J: TRBJ2-5
CDR3: CASSYRGLGTQYF
DNA: TGTGCCAGCAGCTACAGGGGGTTGGGGACCCAGTACTTC

V: TRBV12-3/TRBV12-4
size: -
D: -
J: TRBJ2-5
CDR3: CASSLGRGAKETQYF
DNA: TGTGCCAGCAGTTTAGGTCGCGGAGCGAAAGAGACCCAGTACTTC

V: TRBV9
size: few
D: TRBD1
J: TRBJ2-1
CDR3: CASSVLQGVSNEQFF
DNA: TGTGCCAGCAGCGTATTACAGGGGGTGTCAAATGAGCAGTTCTTC

V: TRBV27
size: many
D: TRBD2
J: TRBJ2-7
CDR3: CASSSGLAGGEQYF
DNA: TGTGCCAGCAGTTCCGGGCTAGCGGGAGGGGAGCAGTACTTC

V: TRBV6-5
size: -
D: TRBD1
J: TRBJ2-7
CDR3: CASSQTKGASSSYEQYF
DNA: TGTGCCAGCAGCCAGACAAAGGGGGCTAGCAGCTCCTACGAGCAGTACTTC

V: TRBV7-2
size: many
D: TRBD1
J: TRBJ2-1
CDR3: CASSSRTGKSYNEQFF
DNA: TGTGCCAGCAGCTCGAGGACAGGGAAATCCTACAATGAGCAGTTCTTC

V: TRBV18
size: few
D: -
J: TRBJ2-1
CDR3: CASSPRDSYSNEQFF
DNA: TGTGCCAGCTCACCGCGGGACAGCTATTCTAATGAGCAGTTCTTC

V: TRBV29-1
size: many
D: -
J: TRBJ2-6
CDR3: CSVARDGANVLTF
DNA: TGCAGCGTTGCAAGGGACGGGGCCAACGTCCTGACTTTC

V: TRBV20-1
size: few
D: TRBD2
J: TRBJ2-7
CDR3: CSAGTSGTVYEQYF
DNA: TGCAGTGCCGGGACTAGCGGGACCGTATACGAGCAGTACTTC

V: TRBV4-1
size: -
D: TRBD1
J: TRBJ2-2
CDR3: CASSHPGQGGYTGELFF
DNA: TGCGCCAGCAGCCACCCTGGACAGGGCGGTTACACCGGGGAGCTGTTTTTT

V: TRBV4-3
size: many
D: TRBD2
J: TRBJ2-1
CDR3: CASATSGRANEQFF
DNA: TGCGCCAGCGCTACTAGCGGGAGGGCAAATGAGCAGTTCTTC

V: TRBV20-1
size: few
D: -
J: TRBJ1-4
CDR3: CSARGGGLTNEKLFF
DNA: TGCAGTGCTAGAGGCGGGGGTTTGACTAATGAAAAACTGTTTTTT

V: TRBV20-1
size: few
D: -
J: TRBJ1-1
CDR3: CSARSGRLDTEAFF
DNA: TGCAGTGCCCGCTCCGGCAGGCTGGACACTGAAGCTTTCTTT

V: TRBV5-1
size: -
D: TRBD1
J: TRBJ1-1
CDR3: CASRDRVGKTEAFF
DNA: TGCGCCAGTCGTGACAGGGTGGGAAAAACTGAAGCTTTCTTT

V: TRBV5-1
size: few
D: TRBD2
J: TRBJ2-7
CDR3: CASSAGTSGRLEQYF
DNA: TGCGCCAGCAGCGCGGGGACTAGCGGAAGATTAGAGCAGTACTTC

V: TRBV18
size: few
D: TRBD2
J: TRBJ2-1
CDR3: CASSPTLASGYNEQFF
DNA: TGTGCCAGCTCACCGACCCTAGCTAGCGGATACAATGAGCAGTTCTTC

V: TRBV7-9
size: few
D: TRBD1
J: TRBJ1-2
CDR3: CASRGTGQAQPLF
DNA: TGTGCCAGCAGAGGGACAGGTCAAGCCCAGCCCCTCTTC

V: TRBV4-3
size: many
D: -
J: TRBJ1-2
CDR3: CASSQDRGIYYGYTF
DNA: TGCGCCAGCAGCCAAGATAGAGGGATTTACTATGGCTACACCTTC

V: TRBV6-5
size: many
D: -
J: TRBJ2-1
CDR3: CASSYSGFGNEQFF
DNA: TGTGCCAGCAGTTACTCGGGGTTTGGGAATGAGCAGTTCTTC

V: TRBV7-8
size: few
D: -
J: TRBJ2-5
CDR3: CASSLRGALQETQYF
DNA: TGTGCCAGCAGCTTACGCGGAGCCCTCCAAGAGACCCAGTACTTC

V: TRBV11-2
size: -
D: TRBD1
J: TRBJ1-6
CDR3: CASSLVGQFAPLHF
DNA: TGTGCCAGCAGCTTAGTGGGACAGTTTGCACCCCTCCACTTT

V: TRBV5-1
size: few
D: TRBD1
J: TRBJ2-6
CDR3: CASSLGSGGSAGANVLTF
DNA: TGCGCCAGCAGCTTGGGGTCAGGGGGCAGCGCTGGGGCCAACGTCCTGACTTTC

V: TRBV28
size: -
D: -
J: TRBJ1-4
CDR3: CASSWDNSEKLFF
DNA: TGTGCCAGCAGTTGGGACAACAGTGAAAAACTGTTTTTT

V: TRBV25-1
size: -
D: -
J: TRBJ1-2
CDR3: CASSHLFRDPPNYGYTF
DNA: TGTGCCAGCAGCCACTTATTCCGGGACCCACCTAACTATGGCTACACCTTC

V: TRBV19
size: -
D: -
J: TRBJ1-5
CDR3: CASSRGAGGGNQPQHF
DNA: TGTGCCAGTAGTAGGGGTGCGGGAGGGGGCAATCAGCCCCAGCATTTT

V: TRBV6-6
size: few
D: TRBD2
J: TRBJ2-7
CDR3: CASSYGTSRGQYF
DNA: TGTGCCAGCAGTTATGGGACTAGCCGGGGGCAGTACTTC

V: TRBV7-9
size: many
D: -
J: TRBJ1-1
CDR3: CASSLEGGTEAFF
DNA: TGTGCCAGCAGTTTAGAGGGTGGCACTGAAGCTTTCTTT

V: TRBV7-2
size: many
D: TRBD1
J: TRBJ2-2
CDR3: CASSPNWDRFTGELFF
DNA: TGTGCCAGCAGCCCCAATTGGGACAGGTTCACCGGGGAGCTGTTTTTT

V: TRBV19
size: few
D: -
J: TRBJ2-2
CDR3: CASSEGQTNTGELFF
DNA: TGTGCCAGCTCGGAGGGTCAGACGAACACCGGGGAGCTGTTTTTT

V: TRBV6-1
size: many
D: TRBD1
J: TRBJ1-1
CDR3: CASKSGQGVPEAFF
DNA: TGTGCCAGCAAGTCGGGCCAGGGGGTGCCTGAAGCTTTCTTT

V: TRBV4-2
size: many
D: TRBD2
J: TRBJ2-1
CDR3: CASSQDTSGSEQFF
DNA: TGTGCCAGCAGCCAAGATACTAGCGGGTCTGAGCAGTTCTTC